This entry describes one T cell receptor (beta chain). A few counts support this clonotype. The specificity of this receptor is unknown. No much larger clone exists at a distance of one base, and base qualities are not known. Sequencing was performed on an Illumina NovaSeq 6000. TCR cDNA was made using 5'RACE template switching, a step that added a universal primer site and unique molecular identifiers. cDNA synthesis was primed from both the TCR alpha and TCR beta constant segments. Libraries were amplified in two PCR steps, with sample barcodes and sequencing adapters added in the second step. Libraries were sequenced on Illumina HiSeq 2500 (2x100 bp) or NovaSeq (2x150 bp). On the study's bioinformatics: Demultiplexing of reads and collapsing into UMI consensus sequences were performed with MIGEC, and V(D)J alignment was carried out with MiXCR. Vaccine-responding clonotypes were identified with edgeR using replicate PBMC samples, with FDR below 0.01 and a log2 fold change above 5 up to day 15 being required. CD4 or CD8 identity was assigned to each bulk clonotype according to whether the clonotype was present at higher abundance in the sequenced CD4 repertoire or the sequenced CD8 repertoire. TCRdb handled the public reads itself, with Q25 trimming in fastp and clone calling in MiXCR, and kept productive beta chains. Rows are unified per CDR3 protein, each entry keeping the most common DNA and genes. V and J calls and clone size were set by TCRdb, not the authors. Here the sample has about 210,000 distinct CDR3 sequences; more than 3% occur a single time. 3.2% of the sample is taken by the ten largest.

The sample comes from a study of T cells after yellow fever vaccination (dated by TCRdb to the late 2010s). For context, the study as a whole: Libraries from fractions with low cell numbers were prepared with the SMART-Seq v4 Ultra Low Input RNA kit. The cohort comprised two healthy male donors, one aged 18 to 30 and one aged 30 to 40 years. Blood was collected at multiple timepoints before and after primary and secondary immunization, and bulk PBMC replicates and cell subsets were isolated. To follow T-cell clones before and after primary and booster YFV17D yellow fever vaccination, bulk TCR alpha and beta repertoires were sequenced over time. The full study reports these points: Because abundant contaminating clonotypes from the bulk population could be contained in FACS-sorted repertoires, computational filtering was required. Because only a couple of donors were included in the study, the extent to which the findings can be generalized is limited. After the booster, most of the clones that had expanded following primary vaccination were detected again (96% of CD4 and 80% to 90% of CD8), which suggests that memory was broadly maintained. Compared with the primary T-cell response, the secondary T-cell response was weaker but faster, peaking on day 5 rather than day 15. A small share of clonotypes occurred in both CD4 and CD8 compartments, likely arising from convergent recombination.

The treatment or condition label for this specimen denotes: live attenuated yellow fever vaccine strain. A standard Ficoll-Paque protocol was used to isolate PBMCs from peripheral blood. Dynabeads CD4 and CD8 positive selection kits were used to isolate CD4 and CD8 T-cell fractions. RNA was extracted with TriZol from bulk PBMCs, CD4 and CD8 fractions, and dextramer-positive and dextramer-negative fractions. Trimming at the junction amounts to 6 bases on V and 6 bases on J, and the germline ends lie 17 bases apart. From cysteine to phenylalanine, the CDR3 is 15 amino acids long. The DNA shown is the 45-base CDR3, in frame from base 1.

The chain is assembled from TRBV12-3 or TRBV12-4 and TRBJ2-2; a tentative D match to TRBD1 spans 5 bases. The sequences come from CD4+ T cells sorted from PBMCs, collected 10 days after the yellow fever booster vaccination. The sequence derives from a man between 18 and 29 years old who received the YFV17D yellow fever vaccine. The sequenced DNA: TGTGCCAGCAGCCCGTGGGCAGGGCAACCCGGGGAGCTGTTTTTT. Its product reads: CASSPWAGQPGELFF.